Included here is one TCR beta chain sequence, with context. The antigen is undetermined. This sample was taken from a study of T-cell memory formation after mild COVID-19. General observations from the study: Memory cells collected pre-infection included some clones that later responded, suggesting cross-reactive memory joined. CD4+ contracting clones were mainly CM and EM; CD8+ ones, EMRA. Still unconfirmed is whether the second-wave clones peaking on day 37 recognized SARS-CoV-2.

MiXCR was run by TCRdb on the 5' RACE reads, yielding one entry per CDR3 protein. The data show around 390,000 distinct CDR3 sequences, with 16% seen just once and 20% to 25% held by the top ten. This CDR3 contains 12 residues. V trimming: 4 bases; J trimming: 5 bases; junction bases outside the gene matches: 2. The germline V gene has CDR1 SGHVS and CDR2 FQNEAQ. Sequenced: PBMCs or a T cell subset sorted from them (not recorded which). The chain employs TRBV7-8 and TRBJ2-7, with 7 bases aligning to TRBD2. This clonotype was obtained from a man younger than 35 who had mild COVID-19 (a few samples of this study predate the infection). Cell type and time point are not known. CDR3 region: CASSSGRDEQYF. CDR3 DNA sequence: TGTGCCAGCAGCTCTGGGAGGGACGAGCAGTACTTC. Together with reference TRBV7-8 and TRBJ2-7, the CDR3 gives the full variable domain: GAGVSQSPRYKVAKRGQDVALRCDPISGHVSLFWYQQALGQGPEFLTYFQNEAQLDKSGLPSDRFFAERPEGSVSTLKIQRTQQEDSAVYLCASSSGRDEQYFGPGTRLTVT.